The clone carrying this TCR beta chain showed up many times. No antigen is known for it. This record belongs to a study of T cells in Graves' hyperthyroidism and ophthalmopathy. General study results and limits: Onset of ophthalmopathy came a median around 6.2 months after the model predicted it.

Pregnant or lactating patients were excluded, as were those with uncontrolled infection or other autoimmune disease. For the diagnoses, clinical symptoms, serum thyroxine and TRAb, thyroid ultrasound and orbital computed tomography were used. Amplification targeted TCR beta CDR3 regions from RNA transcripts. In the first-round RT-PCR of the TCR CDR3, the HTBI primer set was used. TCRdb re-called the multiplex PCR reads with MiXCR, one entry per CDR3 protein. The sample has 490,000 or so distinct CDR3 sequences, approximately 23% seen once. CDR1 is SGHTA, CDR2 FQGNSA, per germline. The CDR3 has 13 residues. V dropped 5 bases and J dropped 13; count of bases not matched to a gene: 6.

The chain recombines TRBV7-2 with TRBJ2-1; 12 bases fit TRBD2. The sequence was collected from a woman in her 70s with Graves' ophthalmopathy. The sequencing sample was made of blood. This CDR3 is CASSPTSGRFQFF. The CDR3 DNA reads TGTGCCAGCAGCCCGACTAGCGGGAGATTCCAGTTCTTC.